This record looks at one T cell receptor (beta chain) sequence and its context. The antigen this receptor binds is unknown. Per-base quality was not reported, and no clone a single base away is much larger than it. The cohort was made up of 500 to 850 healthy bone marrow donors. At the time of sampling, all cohort members were nominally healthy, though unrecorded immune exposures were likely present. The donor tested CMV seropositive and was one of the 289 seropositive cohort members. A peripheral blood sample was provided by each donor, and peripheral blood mononuclear cells were used for TCR beta sequencing. Genomic DNA was extracted from the blood cell samples with the Qiagen DNeasy Blood Extraction Kit. Libraries were built with the immunoSEQ multiplex PCR assay. For the multiplex PCR, a mixture combining 60 forward primers for TCR Vbeta segments and 13 reverse primers for TCR Jbeta segments was used. The CDR3 region of rearranged TCR beta genes was amplified from genomic DNA by a multiplex PCR assay. The amplified TCR beta libraries were sequenced on the Illumina HiSeq System as 87-base-pair reads. In the original analysis: In a later analysis, some 80 million unique TCR beta chains were counted across the roughly 670 repertoires, and roughly 11 million of these chains were shared by at least two donors. A nearest-neighbor algorithm error-corrected the raw reads and collapsed the reads into unique sequences, merging closely related sequences to remove PCR and sequencing errors. To assign V, D and J gene segments, CDR3 sequences were aligned to IMGT reference sequences. For a sequence to be retained, a match of at least six nucleotides to both a V gene segment and a J gene segment was required. A rearrangement counted as productive if the CDR3 had no stop codons and remained in frame with V and J, and every other rearrangement counted as non-productive. CDR3 was defined by IMGT convention, running from the second conserved V-encoded cysteine to the conserved J-encoded phenylalanine. The earlier analysis of about 620 of the donors excluded sequences that lacked an unambiguous match to a single V gene segment. An earlier analysis of over 450 of the donors classified V segments as functional when productive rearrangements were above 56.7% and as segregating when the standard deviation between donors was above 5%. A statistical classification framework was built to diagnose cytomegalovirus status from the catalog of TCR beta chain sequences. In a later analysis, TCR nucleotide sequences were compared against IMGT/GENE-DB human TR gene sequences so that V and J genes could be assigned. A later analysis assigned CDR3 sequences and most-parsimonious VDJ recombination scenarios with the TCRdist pipeline. In a later analysis, each TCR beta chain was defined by its CDR3 amino acid sequence together with its V-gene family, and reads lacking a unique V-gene family were excluded. A later analysis removed 550 to 700 highly shared, low-generation-probability nucleotide sequences to deal with suspected cross-contamination and a sequencing artifact. In a later analysis, a clonal expansion index was calculated for each public chain from normalized within-repertoire ranks of inferred template counts. In a later analysis, generation probabilities were computed using a VDJ recombination model fitted to out-of-frame rearrangements, and the results were checked against IGoR. In a later analysis, TCR-TCR, TCR-HLA and TCR-CMV co-occurrence was scored with hypergeometric tests, and a repertoire-size bias correction was applied to TCR pairs. A later analysis estimated false discovery rates by permuting HLA or CMV assignments 20 times. In a later analysis, co-occurring TCRs were grouped using DBSCAN, and TCRdist sequence similarity was added for clustering within HLA-allele-positive subsets. Repertoires with fewer than 30,000 or more than 120,000 public chains were left out of co-occurrence clustering, as were about five repertoires with anomalous nucleotide sharing. Imported from immuneACCESS, the table was reduced by TCRdb to in-frame sequences with V and J called. These copies leave out some clones; in studies compared against another copy, an unresolved V gene accounts for under half, and the cause of the remainder is not known. V, J and clone size derive from that table, while D and trimming were established from the DNA sequence. A total of about 120,000 clones appear in this sample, around four fifths of them only once. Around 20% of the sample is held by the ten biggest clonotypes.

The sample comes from a study of cytomegalovirus exposure and HLA in healthy donors (TCRdb year 2017). Describing the broader study: According to an earlier analysis of a few hundred of the donors, 150 million to 200 million T cells yielded approximately 120 million unique TCR beta sequences and about 300 Gb of sequence data. An early release that covered about 600 HLA-typed donors contained approximately 300 gigabases of sequencing data and 80 million or so unique TCR sequences. Among the roughly 400 genotyped donors, 75% to 90% belonged to the genetic ancestry cluster associated with self-reported Caucasian donors. The study aimed to test whether cataloging public T cell receptors could reveal signatures of past pathogen exposure. The T cell repertoires of about 700 subjects were profiled by immunosequencing and related to cytomegalovirus serostatus. Along with the roughly 710-subject first cohort, a separate validation cohort of more than 90 different subjects was used. High-throughput TCR immunosequencing, statistical association of individual TCRs with disease status, and machine learning were combined to predict cytomegalovirus infection status. A later analysis re-analyzed previously published TCR beta repertoires from 550 to 700 donors and added high-resolution HLA genotyping to study TCR occurrence patterns. In the later analysis, no new phenotypic data were used to find candidate immune exposures; instead, reliance was placed on TCR beta sequences and their occurrence across donors. An earlier analysis of 587 of the donors used high-throughput TCR beta sequencing to judge whether each TCR beta V gene segment behaved as functional or pseudogenic. Alongside the repertoire data, information on donor age, sex, ethnicity and CMV serostatus was compiled. A later genetic analysis used genome-wide SNP genotypes for 398 of the 666 donors, treating that subset as a discovery cohort. All discovery cohort repertoires had been generated using a single sequencing platform. HLA typing covered class I and class II loci at four-digit resolution. The number of donors typed differed by locus, with roughly 620-630 for A, B, C, DRB1 and DQB1, more than 500 for DQA1, 600 to 610 for DPA1, and around 460 for DPB1. Several DR-DQ haplotypes were handled as single units for association and clustering, since linkage in the cohort was strong. Across under 500 genotyped donors of the cohort, an average of roughly 250,000 unique TCR beta nucleotide sequences per donor were sequenced, and roughly 20% of those sequences were non-productive.

CDR1 is given as SGHAT and CDR2 as FQNNGV, both from the germline V gene. V is reduced by 4 bases and J by 3 bases, leaving a spacing of 4 bases between them. Including the terminal cysteine and phenylalanine, the CDR3 comprises 11 residues. Only the CDR3 DNA stays, 33 bases, in frame from base 1. Study-level results and caveats: Because HLA typing was missing for some donors at each locus, association tests included only the typed subset. Linkage disequilibrium might explain the correlated functional status among segregating V segments, but an unknown experimental factor could not be ruled out. For the cohort, immune exposure information was limited to CMV serostatus. A further reported finding was that TCR beta sequences accurately predicted the HLA-A and HLA-B alleles for most subjects in the first cohort. In an earlier analysis of about 550 of the donors, most TCR beta V segments were observed in productive rearrangements about 90% or about 30% of the time, broadly matching IMGT annotations. In a later analysis, most CMV-associated TCR beta chains were found to appear HLA-restricted, with HLA associations seemingly driven largely by CMV exposure. This cohort had only TCR beta chains sequenced, and the lack of alpha or paired-chain data limited which features could be detected. In vitro tests confirmed that a few of the cytomegalovirus-associated TCR beta chains recognize cytomegalovirus antigens. The earlier analysis of a few hundred of the donors excluded about 16 rarely observed V segments, including chromosome 9 orphons, because counts were too low. The study gave a list of 150 to 200 TCR beta chains associated with cytomegalovirus. A later genetic analysis associated a missense DCLRE1C variant with V-gene and J-gene trimming of TCR beta chains, and an independent cohort replicated the association. When HLA alleles, especially DR and DQ, strongly co-occurred, attributing TCR associations to individual alleles was difficult. Several of the top co-occurrence clusters appeared to be linked to parvovirus B19, influenza, CMV and Epstein-Barr virus, according to a later analysis. At a false discovery rate of 0.05, a later analysis linked roughly 17,000 TCR beta sequences to specific HLA alleles. A later analysis found that TCR association rates varied across HLA loci, with DRB1 alleles showing the most associated TCRs and HLA-C alleles the fewest. According to the authors, the approach could potentially be generalized to other disease states and immunological phenotypes. Roughly uniform sequencing depth across donors was assumed in presence/absence analyses, although this assumption may not hold. A later genetic analysis reported fewer N-insertions in productive TCRs among donors in an Asian-associated ancestry cluster than the approximately 670-donor mean. The sequencing pipeline was judged likely to have produced a cluster of highly shared sequence variants as a technical artifact. Most TCR sequences were observed very rarely across donors, whereas some public TCRs were present in many individuals. Cytomegalovirus status was reported to be diagnosed by the classifier with high specificity and sensitivity in both the original and validation cohorts. Because the 87-base-pair reads could not distinguish some IMGT-functional V segments, including TRBV6-2 and TRBV6-3, those segments were excluded. Compared with equally common non-associated chains, HLA-associated TCR beta chains in a later analysis were more clonally expanded and had lower generation probabilities.

The sample was PBMCs. Recombination linked TRBV11-2 to TRBJ2-7; no confident D gene assignment can be made. The receptor was derived from a man younger than 30 in good health and CMV-seropositive. The nucleotide sequence is TGTGCCAGCAGCTCCCACTACGAGCAGTACTTC. Translated, it gives CASSSHYEQYF.